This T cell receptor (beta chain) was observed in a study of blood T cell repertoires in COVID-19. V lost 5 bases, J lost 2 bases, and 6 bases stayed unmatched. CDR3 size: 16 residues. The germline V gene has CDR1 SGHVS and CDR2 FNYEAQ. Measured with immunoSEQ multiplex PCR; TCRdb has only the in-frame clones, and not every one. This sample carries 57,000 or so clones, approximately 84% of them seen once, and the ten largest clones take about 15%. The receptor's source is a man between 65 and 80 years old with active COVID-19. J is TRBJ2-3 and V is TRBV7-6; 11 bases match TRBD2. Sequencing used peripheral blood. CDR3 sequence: CASSLRLAGTTDTQYF. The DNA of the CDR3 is TGTGCCAGCAGCCTCAGACTAGCGGGGACCACAGATACGCAGTATTTT.